This TCR beta chain was obtained from a study of blood T cell repertoires in COVID-19 (dated by TCRdb to the early 2020s). Background for the entire study: Samples covering the acute and convalescent phases of COVID-19 were provided by collaborators in the United States, Italy and Spain. The material from the prospective study consisted of cDNA or gDNA derived from T cells, B-cell-depleted T cells, or PBMCs. HLA class I and class II types, where available, came from metadata supplied by the sample provider rather than from assay-based typing. The dataset comprised deeply sampled blood TCRbeta repertoires from subjects exposed to, actively infected with, or recovered from COVID-19. A de-identified subject ID, COVID-19 status, age in years and sex were almost always included in the sample metadata. The samples were drawn from two sources: the first 160 participants of the ongoing ImmuneRACE study, and 1,254 subjects contributed by 6 global collaborators. The repertoires were released in a freely available public database meant as a resource for research on the immune response to SARS-CoV-2.

Whole blood was collected in K2EDTA tubes by collaborating institutions according to the institutions' own protocols. For TCRbeta analysis, collaborators shipped samples as frozen whole blood, isolated PBMCs, or DNA extracted from either of those sample types. This clone has just a few counts. Which antigen it targets is not known. No base quality values were provided; no much bigger clone lies one nucleotide off. Paper-wide results and their limitations: The amount of clinical and demographic metadata varied by source and participant and was provided uncurated.

TCRbeta CDR3 regions were amplified from genomic DNA by means of the immunoSEQ Assay, a bias-controlled multiplex PCR. The authors' analysis ran thus. Nucleated cell counts per sample were estimated from amplification of reference gene primers within the assay. To quantify the absolute abundance of each unique TCRbeta CDR3 rearrangement, sequence reads were collapsed and filtered. Productive Simpson clonality was computed per sample as the square root of Simpson's diversity index over productive rearrangements. The table was pulled from immuneACCESS by TCRdb, which kept in-frame rearrangements only. Such tables lose some clones; where checked, under half of the loss comes from unresolved V genes, and the rest has no known cause. The D gene and trimming were derived from the DNA, and the V and J assignments and clone size from that table. Here the sample has about 250,000 clones; approximately 80% occur a single time. Around 30% of the sample is held by the ten biggest clonotypes.

Taken from the germline V gene, the CDR1 and CDR2 loops are SGHRS and YFSETQ. Deletion took 6 bases off V and 3 bases off J, with a span of 7 bases between the germline ends. From cysteine to phenylalanine, the CDR3 is 11 amino acids long. Of the read, only the CDR3 DNA is kept; its 33 bases are in frame from base 1. The chain couples TRBV5-1 to TRBJ2-7; no D gene call is confident. Sequencing input: peripheral blood. The sequence came from a man aged 40-49 years with acute or convalescent COVID-19. The CDR3 loop reads CASTQNYEQYF. Read as DNA, the sequence is TGCGCCAGCACCCAAAACTACGAGCAGTACTTC.